Listed below are T cell receptor beta chains from one sample, sequenced in a study of identical twins. In TCRdb, the 5' RACE reads were re-called with MiXCR into one record per CDR3 protein. This table holds approximately 550,000 distinct CDR3 sequences, approximately 20% found once. The same data also went into a second study, on yellow fever vaccine responses in identical twins.

The sequencing input was CD4+ T cells sorted from blood. The receptors here all came from a woman in her late teens or twenties in good health. Each CDR3 is given with its conserved first and last residue. Each record gives: clone size, V gene, D gene, J gene, CDR3 protein, CDR3 DNA. A D gene is named only where the DNA matches it firmly. Clone sizes are given selectively: once, few, many, or a class where the clone is expanded.

.,TRBV29-1,TRBD2,TRBJ2-3,CSASGRVTDTQYF,TGCAGCGCAAGCGGGAGGGTCACAGATACGCAGTATTTT
.,TRBV10-3,.,TRBJ2-7,CAITPTGLEQYF,TGTGCCATCACCCCGACGGGCCTCGAGCAGTACTTC
.,TRBV5-1,.,TRBJ2-6,CASSLSKDSSGANVLTF,TGCGCCAGCAGCTTGTCTAAAGATTCCTCTGGGGCCAACGTCCTGACTTTC
few,TRBV24-1,.,TRBJ1-5,CATSGRDSNQPQHF,TGTGCCACCAGTGGTAGGGATAGCAATCAGCCCCAGCATTTT
few,TRBV5-1,.,TRBJ2-5,CASSQGRKAQETQYF,TGCGCCAGCAGCCAGGGACGGAAGGCACAAGAGACCCAGTACTTC
.,TRBV20-1,TRBD2,TRBJ2-5,CSATFGTSFKETQYF,TGCAGTGCTACATTCGGGACTAGCTTCAAGGAGACCCAGTACTTC
few,TRBV4-1,TRBD1,TRBJ2-1,CASSQTTGYNEQFF,TGCGCCAGCAGCCAAACGACAGGGTACAATGAGCAGTTCTTC
.,TRBV28,.,TRBJ2-7,CASSSPLIPYEQYF,TGTGCCAGCAGTTCCCCCCTCATTCCCTACGAGCAGTACTTC
.,TRBV3-1,.,TRBJ2-1,CASSQAVAAYNEQFF,TGTGCCAGCAGCCAAGCCGTAGCGGCTTACAATGAGCAGTTCTTC
.,TRBV2,TRBD2,TRBJ2-3,CASSVTGGGTDTQYF,TGTGCCAGCAGTGTTACGGGGGGGGGCACAGATACGCAGTATTTT
.,TRBV7-9,.,TRBJ1-1,CASKTPGTEAFF,TGTGCCAGCAAAACCCCTGGGACTGAAGCTTTCTTT
few,TRBV2,TRBD1,TRBJ1-5,CASSVGQGVNWYLQPQHF,TGTGCCAGCAGTGTTGGTCAGGGGGTAAATTGGTATCTGCAGCCCCAGCATTTT
.,TRBV28,.,TRBJ2-5,CASSLSREIRGTQYF,TGTGCCAGCAGTTTATCCAGGGAAATCCGAGGGACCCAGTACTTC
few,TRBV20-1,.,TRBJ1-6,CSASGQVGSPLHF,TGCAGTGCTAGCGGCCAGGTCGGTTCACCCCTCCACTTT
few,TRBV6-2/TRBV6-3,.,TRBJ1-5,CASSYSRSNQPQHF,TGTGCCAGCAGTTACTCGAGAAGCAATCAGCCCCAGCATTTT
.,TRBV5-1,TRBD1,TRBJ1-1,CASSDGTGQMNTEAFF,TGCGCCAGCAGCGACGGGACAGGGCAAATGAACACTGAAGCTTTCTTT
.,TRBV5-5,.,TRBJ2-7,CASSLAPGVYEQYF,TGTGCCAGCAGCTTGGCGCCGGGAGTCTACGAGCAGTACTTC
few,TRBV29-1,.,TRBJ1-4,CSVEARDNEKLFF,TGCAGCGTTGAAGCCAGGGATAATGAAAAACTGTTTTTT
few,TRBV12-3/TRBV12-4,.,TRBJ2-2,CASSFAFGKSSGELFF,TGTGCCAGCAGTTTTGCCTTCGGAAAGAGCTCCGGGGAGCTGTTTTTT
.,TRBV24-1,.,TRBJ2-5,CATSDTGIKETQYF,TGTGCCACCAGTGATACGGGGATAAAAGAGACCCAGTACTTC
.,TRBV11-2,TRBD2,TRBJ2-7,CASSLVREGPYEQYF,TGTGCCAGCAGCTTAGTACGGGAGGGCCCCTACGAGCAGTACTTC
.,TRBV5-5,.,TRBJ2-3,CASSSQITYDGDTQYF,TGTGCCAGCAGCTCACAGATAACTTACGACGGAGATACGCAGTATTTT
many,TRBV12-3/TRBV12-4,.,TRBJ2-4,CASSSAGRSENIQYF,TGTGCCAGCAGCTCGGCAGGGAGATCGGAAAACATTCAGTACTTC
.,TRBV5-1,TRBD1,TRBJ2-5,CASSTPGTGKGETQYF,TGCGCCAGCAGCACCCCCGGGACAGGAAAGGGAGAGACCCAGTACTTC
.,TRBV29-1,TRBD2,TRBJ2-5,CSVEWVGSGKETQYF,TGCAGCGTTGAATGGGTTGGTAGCGGGAAAGAGACCCAGTACTTC
few,TRBV27,TRBD1,TRBJ2-6,CASSLLQRGLGANVLTF,TGTGCCAGCAGTTTATTACAAAGGGGGCTCGGGGCCAACGTCCTGACTTTC
few,TRBV6-5,.,TRBJ1-1,CASSYSRFGGNTEAFF,TGTGCCAGCAGTTACTCGAGGTTTGGGGGAAACACTGAAGCTTTCTTT
many,TRBV6-5,TRBD1,TRBJ1-2,CASSIHRGYGYTF,TGTGCCAGCAGTATACACAGGGGCTATGGCTACACCTTC
.,TRBV7-9,TRBD2,TRBJ2-1,CASTSTSGGFYNEQFF,TGTGCCAGCACCTCAACTAGCGGGGGTTTCTACAATGAGCAGTTCTTC
.,TRBV2,TRBD2,TRBJ2-1,CASSGEGHNEQFF,TGTGCCAGCAGTGGGGAGGGACACAATGAGCAGTTCTTC
.,TRBV11-2,.,TRBJ2-4,CASGVIDKNIQYF,TGTGCCAGCGGAGTAATTGACAAAAACATTCAGTACTTC
few,TRBV9,.,TRBJ2-1,CASSVSLGREQFF,TGTGCCAGCAGCGTATCCCTTGGGCGGGAGCAGTTCTTC
.,TRBV20-1,.,TRBJ2-5,CSATPGGAFETQYF,TGCAGTGCTACCCCAGGGGGGGCTTTTGAGACCCAGTACTTC
.,TRBV20-1,TRBD1,TRBJ1-4,CSAQHRTGGPTNEKLFF,TGCAGTGCTCAACACCGGACAGGGGGCCCAACTAATGAAAAACTGTTTTTT
.,TRBV5-1,TRBD1,TRBJ2-7,CASSLAWDSLYEQYF,TGCGCCAGCAGCTTGGCGTGGGACAGCCTCTACGAGCAGTACTTC
few,TRBV12-3/TRBV12-4,.,TRBJ2-6,CASRTAGGANVLTF,TGTGCCAGCAGAACTGCGGGGGGGGCCAACGTCCTGACTTTC
.,TRBV7-6,.,TRBJ2-1,CASSSTGTPYNEQFF,TGTGCCAGCAGCTCCACAGGGACCCCCTACAATGAGCAGTTCTTC
few,TRBV12-3/TRBV12-4,.,TRBJ1-5,CASSLPAGQPQHF,TGTGCCAGCAGCCTTCCGGCTGGGCAGCCCCAGCATTTT
many,TRBV12-3/TRBV12-4,.,TRBJ2-2,CASSLGRVNTGELFF,TGTGCCAGCAGTTTAGGGAGGGTGAACACCGGGGAGCTGTTTTTT
many,TRBV29-1,.,TRBJ2-2,CSVEGKYTGELFF,TGCAGCGTTGAGGGGAAGTACACCGGGGAGCTGTTTTTT
few,TRBV18,TRBD1,TRBJ1-4,CASSILGTANEKLFF,TGTGCCAGCTCAATCCTCGGGACAGCGAATGAAAAACTGTTTTTT
many,TRBV5-5,TRBD1,TRBJ1-1,CASSLLPGGTGTEAFF,TGTGCCAGCAGCTTATTACCAGGGGGCACGGGCACTGAAGCTTTCTTT
many,TRBV3-1,.,TRBJ2-3,CASSRRGTDTQYF,TGTGCCAGCAGCAGGCGCGGCACAGATACGCAGTATTTT
few,TRBV7-2,TRBD2,TRBJ2-7,CASSLWTSGTLEQYF,TGTGCCAGCAGCCTATGGACTAGCGGGACACTCGAGCAGTACTTC
.,TRBV18,.,TRBJ2-1,CASSLQGWQAQFF,TGTGCCAGCTCTCTACAGGGTTGGCAGGCGCAGTTCTTC
few,TRBV3-1,.,TRBJ2-2,CASSRGAAGELFF,TGTGCCAGCAGCCGGGGGGCCGCCGGGGAGCTGTTTTTT
once,TRBV11-2,TRBD1,TRBJ2-5,CASSLARGPATQYF,TGTGCCAGCAGTCTAGCTAGGGGGCCGGCGACCCAGTACTTC
few,TRBV9,TRBD1,TRBJ1-3,CASSVTPGQGSSGNTIYF,TGTGCCAGCAGCGTGACCCCGGGACAGGGGTCCAGCGGAAACACCATATATTTT
.,TRBV28,.,TRBJ1-4,CASVTRRNEKLFF,TGTGCCAGCGTCACCCGGCGGAATGAAAAACTGTTTTTT